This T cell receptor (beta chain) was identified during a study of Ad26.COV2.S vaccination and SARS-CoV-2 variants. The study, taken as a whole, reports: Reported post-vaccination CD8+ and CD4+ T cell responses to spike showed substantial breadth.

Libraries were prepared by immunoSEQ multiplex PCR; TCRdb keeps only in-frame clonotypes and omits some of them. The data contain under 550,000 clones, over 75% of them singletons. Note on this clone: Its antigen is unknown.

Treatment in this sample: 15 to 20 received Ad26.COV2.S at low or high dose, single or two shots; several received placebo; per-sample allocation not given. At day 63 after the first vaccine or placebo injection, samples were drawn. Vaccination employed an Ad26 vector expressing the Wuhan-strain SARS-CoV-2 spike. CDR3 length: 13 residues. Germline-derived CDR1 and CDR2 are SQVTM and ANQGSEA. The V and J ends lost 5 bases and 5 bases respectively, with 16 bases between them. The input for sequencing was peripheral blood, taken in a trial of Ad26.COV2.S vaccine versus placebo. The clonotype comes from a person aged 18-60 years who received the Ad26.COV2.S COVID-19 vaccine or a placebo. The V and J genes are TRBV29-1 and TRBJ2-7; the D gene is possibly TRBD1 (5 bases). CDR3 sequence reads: CSVRPQGENEQYF. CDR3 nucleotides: TGCAGCGTTAGGCCGCAAGGGGAAAACGAGCAGTACTTC.